This TCR beta chain is drawn from a study of cytomegalovirus exposure and HLA in healthy donors. Regarding the study as a whole: Most TCR sequences were seen very rarely across donors, but some public TCRs occurred in many.

Turning to this clone: What it recognizes is unknown.

The length of the CDR3 is 14 residues. V shed 4 bases and J 6 bases; nucleotides not matched to a gene: 7. The germline CDR1 and CDR2 sequences are SEHNR and FQNEAQ (reference sequence). The table came from immunoSEQ multiplex PCR; TCRdb's copy has only in-frame clones and leaves some out. Of about 100,000 clones in the sample, around 95% were seen once. The chain carries TRBV7-9 and TRBJ2-7, with 9 bases matching TRBD1. What was sequenced was PBMCs. The source of this sequence is a woman aged 18-29 years in good health and CMV-seronegative. CDR3 sequence reads: CASSSTDRGSEQYF. The DNA for the CDR3 is TGTGCCAGCAGCTCGACCGACAGGGGGAGCGAGCAGTACTTC.